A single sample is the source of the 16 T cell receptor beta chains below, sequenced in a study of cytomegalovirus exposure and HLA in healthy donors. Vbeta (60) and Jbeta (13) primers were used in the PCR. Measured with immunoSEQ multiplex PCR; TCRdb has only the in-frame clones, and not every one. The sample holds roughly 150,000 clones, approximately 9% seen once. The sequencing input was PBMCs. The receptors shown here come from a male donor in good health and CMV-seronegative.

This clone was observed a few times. The CDR3 DNA sequence: TGTGCCAGCAGCGTTCAACCGACGCTCACCCAGGGGGCGGAGCAGTACTTC. Its translation: CASSVQPTLTQGAEQYF. The V and J genes are TRBV9 and TRBJ2-7; 8 positions agree with TRBD1. Germline V gives CDR1 SGDLS, CDR2 YYNGEE. V was pared by 2 bases and J by 7 bases, with 17 bases of the junction left unmatched. CDR3 size: 17 residues.

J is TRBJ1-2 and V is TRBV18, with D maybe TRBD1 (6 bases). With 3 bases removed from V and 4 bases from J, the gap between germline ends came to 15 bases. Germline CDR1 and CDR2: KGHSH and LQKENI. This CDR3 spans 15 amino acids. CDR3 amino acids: CASSPGQLRGYGYTF. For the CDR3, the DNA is TGTGCCAGCTCACCTGGACAGTTAAGGGGCTATGGCTACACCTTC.

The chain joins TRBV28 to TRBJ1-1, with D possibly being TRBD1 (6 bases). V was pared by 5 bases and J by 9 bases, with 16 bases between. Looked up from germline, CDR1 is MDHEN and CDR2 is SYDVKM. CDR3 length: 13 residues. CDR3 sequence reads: CASSPYRTGKAFF. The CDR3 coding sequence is TGTGCCAGCAGTCCCTACCGTACAGGGAAAGCTTTCTTT.

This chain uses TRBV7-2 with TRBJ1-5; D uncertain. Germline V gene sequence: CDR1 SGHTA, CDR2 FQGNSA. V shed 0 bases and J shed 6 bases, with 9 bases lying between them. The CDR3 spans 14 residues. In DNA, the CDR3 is TGTGCCAGCAGCTTAGCGAGGAACGGTCAGCCCCAGCATTTT. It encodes CASSLARNGQPQHF.

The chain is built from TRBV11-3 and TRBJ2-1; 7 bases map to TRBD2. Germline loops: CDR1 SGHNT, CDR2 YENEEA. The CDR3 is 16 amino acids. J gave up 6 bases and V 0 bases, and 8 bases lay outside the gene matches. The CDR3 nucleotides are TGTGCCAGCAGCTTAGATGTGACGGGGGGAACCAATGAGCAGTTCTTC. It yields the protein CASSLDVTGGTNEQFF.

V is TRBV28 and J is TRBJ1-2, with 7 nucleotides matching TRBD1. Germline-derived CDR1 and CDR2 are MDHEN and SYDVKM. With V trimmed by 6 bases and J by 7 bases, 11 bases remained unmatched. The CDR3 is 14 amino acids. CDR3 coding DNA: TGTGCCAGCAGCTCGGGACAGCCCAGCCCTGGCTACACCTTC. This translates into CASSSGQPSPGYTF.

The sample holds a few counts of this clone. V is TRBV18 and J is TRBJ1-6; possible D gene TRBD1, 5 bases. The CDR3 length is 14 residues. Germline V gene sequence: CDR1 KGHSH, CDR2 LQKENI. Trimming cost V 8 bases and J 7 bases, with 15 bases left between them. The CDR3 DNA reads TGTGCCAGCCTTCAATCGGGGGAGAATTCACCCCTCCACTTT. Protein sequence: CASLQSGENSPLHF.

The CDR3 loop is CASSPQGAENQPQHF. CDR3 DNA sequence: TGTGCCAGCAGCCCCCAGGGGGCAGAGAATCAGCCCCAGCATTTT. V gene TRBV16 combines with J gene TRBJ1-5; TRBD1 aligns across 8 bases. Unmatched junction bases numbered 6, after V lost 4 bases and J lost 4 bases. The germline gives CDR1 KGHSY, CDR2 FQNENV. The CDR3 runs 15 residues.

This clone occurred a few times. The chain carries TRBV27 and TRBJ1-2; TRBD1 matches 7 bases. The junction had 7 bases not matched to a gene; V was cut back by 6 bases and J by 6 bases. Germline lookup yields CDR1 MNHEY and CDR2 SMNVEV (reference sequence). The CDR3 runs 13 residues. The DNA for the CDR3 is TGTGCCAGCAGCTACGACAGGGATCATGGCTACACCTTC. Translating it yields CASSYDRDHGYTF.

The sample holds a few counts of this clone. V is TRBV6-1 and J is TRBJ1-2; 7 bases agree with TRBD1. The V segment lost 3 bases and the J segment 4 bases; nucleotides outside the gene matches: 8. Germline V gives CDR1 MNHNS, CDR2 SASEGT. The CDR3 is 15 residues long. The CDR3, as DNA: TGTGCCAGCAGTGAGGGACAGAAGTTCTTCTATGGCTACACCTTC. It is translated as CASSEGQKFFYGYTF.

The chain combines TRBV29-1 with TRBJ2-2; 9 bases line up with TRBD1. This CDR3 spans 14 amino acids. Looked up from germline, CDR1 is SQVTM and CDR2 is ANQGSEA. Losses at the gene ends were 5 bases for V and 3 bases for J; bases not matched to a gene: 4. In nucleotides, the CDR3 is TGCAGCGTTCCGGGACAGGGCTACACCGGGGAGCTGTTTTTT. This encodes CSVPGQGYTGELFF.

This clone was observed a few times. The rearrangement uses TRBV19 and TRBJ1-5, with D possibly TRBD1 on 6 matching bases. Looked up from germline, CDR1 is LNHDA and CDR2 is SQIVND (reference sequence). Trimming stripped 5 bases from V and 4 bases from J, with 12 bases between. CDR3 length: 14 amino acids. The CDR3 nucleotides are TGTGCCAGTAGTTCTCCAACAGGGAATCAGCCCCAGCATTTT. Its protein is CASSSPTGNQPQHF.

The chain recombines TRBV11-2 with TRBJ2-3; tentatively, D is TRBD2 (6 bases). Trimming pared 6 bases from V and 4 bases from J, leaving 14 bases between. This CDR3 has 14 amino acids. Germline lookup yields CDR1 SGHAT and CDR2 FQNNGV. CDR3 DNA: TGTGCCAGCAGTTCTGGACTAAACCCAGATACGCAGTATTTT. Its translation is CASSSGLNPDTQYF.

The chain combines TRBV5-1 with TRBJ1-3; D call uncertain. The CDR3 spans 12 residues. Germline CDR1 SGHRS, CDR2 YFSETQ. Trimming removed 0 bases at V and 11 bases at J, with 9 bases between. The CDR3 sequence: CASSLVGEAIYF. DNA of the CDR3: TGCGCCAGCAGCTTGGTCGGGGAGGCCATATATTTT.

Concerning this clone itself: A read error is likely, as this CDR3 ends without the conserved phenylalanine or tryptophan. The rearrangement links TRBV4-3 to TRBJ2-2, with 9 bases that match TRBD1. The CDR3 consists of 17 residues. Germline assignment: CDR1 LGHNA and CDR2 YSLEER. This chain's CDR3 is CARSQHRVGTGTGELFV. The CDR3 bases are TGCGCCAGAAGCCAGCATCGGGTGGGGACAGGGACCGGGGAGCTGTTTGTT.

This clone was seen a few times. CDR3 sequence: CASTTLRGGFGEAFF. The CDR3 bases are TGTGCCAGCACCACCCTAAGGGGGGGGTTCGGTGAAGCTTTCTTT. The V call is TRBV28, the J call TRBJ1-1, with TRBD1 as a possible D gene (6 bases). Germline-derived CDR1 and CDR2 are MDHEN and SYDVKM. V was pared by 7 bases and J by 7 bases, with 22 bases between. CDR3 size: 15 residues.